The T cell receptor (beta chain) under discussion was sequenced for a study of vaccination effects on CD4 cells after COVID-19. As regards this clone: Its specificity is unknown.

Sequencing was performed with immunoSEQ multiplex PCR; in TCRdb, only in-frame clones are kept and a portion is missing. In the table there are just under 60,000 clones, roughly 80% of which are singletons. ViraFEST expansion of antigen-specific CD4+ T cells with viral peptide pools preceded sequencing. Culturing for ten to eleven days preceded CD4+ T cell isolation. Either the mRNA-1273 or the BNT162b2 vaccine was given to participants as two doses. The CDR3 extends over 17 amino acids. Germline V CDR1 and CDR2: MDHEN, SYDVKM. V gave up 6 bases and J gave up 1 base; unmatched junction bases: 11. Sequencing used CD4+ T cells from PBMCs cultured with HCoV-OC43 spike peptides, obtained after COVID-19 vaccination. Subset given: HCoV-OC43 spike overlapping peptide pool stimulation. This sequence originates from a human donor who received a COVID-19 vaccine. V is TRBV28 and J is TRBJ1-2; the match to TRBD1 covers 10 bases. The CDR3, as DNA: TGTGCCAGCAGCCCCACCGGGACAGGGGCCCTTAACTATGGCTACACCTTC. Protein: CASSPTGTGALNYGYTF.